This T cell receptor (beta chain) was observed in a study of blood T cell repertoires in COVID-19 (dated by TCRdb to the early 2020s). Concerning the study at large: Collaborator samples came from the United States, Italy and Spain and covered acute and convalescent phases of COVID-19. Samples were obtained from the ongoing ImmuneRACE study (first 160 participants) and from about 1,300 subjects provided by 6 global collaborators. The repertoires were made available in a free public database intended to serve as a resource for research on the immune response to SARS-CoV-2. Nearly every sample came with metadata listing a de-identified subject ID, COVID-19 status, age in years and sex. The dataset comprised deeply sampled blood TCRbeta repertoires from subjects exposed to, actively infected with, or recovered from COVID-19. Where HLA class I and class II types were available, the types were taken from metadata supplied by the sample provider, not from assay-based typing. The material from the prospective study consisted of cDNA or gDNA derived from T cells, B-cell-depleted T cells, or PBMCs. The study at large found these results: The amount of clinical and demographic metadata varied by source and participant and was provided uncurated.

Remarks on this clone: Its cognate antigen has yet to be identified. Per-nucleotide qualities are absent, and no much larger clonotype sits a single base away.

Whole blood was collected in K2EDTA tubes by collaborating institutions according to the institutions' own protocols. For TCRbeta analysis, collaborators shipped samples as frozen whole blood, isolated PBMCs, or DNA extracted from either of those sample types. According to the germline V gene, CDR1 reads KGHSH and CDR2 reads LQKENI. The CDR3 contains 17 residues, cysteine and phenylalanine counted. The kept DNA is CDR3 alone, 51 bases in frame from the first base. V is shortened by 7 bases, J by 0 bases, and the region joining them spans 19 bases. TCRbeta CDR3 regions were amplified from genomic DNA by means of the immunoSEQ Assay, a bias-controlled multiplex PCR. The authors' analysis ran thus. Within the assay, amplification of reference gene primers was used to estimate how many nucleated cells each sample contained. To quantify the absolute abundance of each unique TCRbeta CDR3 rearrangement, sequence reads were collapsed and filtered. Productive Simpson clonality was computed per sample as the square root of Simpson's diversity index over productive rearrangements. In TCRdb, the immuneACCESS table is reduced to in-frame sequences with V and J assigned. These tables do not hold every clone; where another copy was compared, an unresolved V gene accounts for under half, and the others remain unexplained. That table furnishes V, J and clone size, whereas the DNA furnished D and trimming. For this sample the table gives about 39,000 clones, of which 85% to 95% were detected only once. The ten largest account for about 4% of the sample.

Sequencing was performed on peripheral blood. The receptor chain draws on TRBV18 and TRBJ2-1; the D segment cannot be called with confidence. The TCR sequence derives from a human donor with active COVID-19. The donor label of this sample is uncertain. The DNA is TGTGCCAGCTTTTCTGCAGGCCAAAGTGACTCCTACAATGAGCAGTTCTTC. This is translated as CASFSAGQSDSYNEQFF.